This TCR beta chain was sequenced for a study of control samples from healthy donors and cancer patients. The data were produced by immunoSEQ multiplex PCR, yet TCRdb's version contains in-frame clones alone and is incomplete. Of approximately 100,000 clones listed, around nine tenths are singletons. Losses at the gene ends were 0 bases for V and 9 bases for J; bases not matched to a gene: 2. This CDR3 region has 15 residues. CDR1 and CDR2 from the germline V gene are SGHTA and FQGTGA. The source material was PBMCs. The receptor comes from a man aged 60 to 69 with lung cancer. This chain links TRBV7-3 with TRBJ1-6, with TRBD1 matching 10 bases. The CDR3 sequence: CASSLTGQGGSPLHF. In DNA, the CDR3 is TGTGCCAGCAGCTTAACAGGACAGGGGGGTTCACCCCTCCACTTT.